This TCR beta chain was sequenced in a study of blood T cell repertoires in COVID-19. Overall study: Acute-phase and convalescent COVID-19 samples originated in the United States, Italy and Spain. Nucleic acid was either cDNA or gDNA, and it came from T cells, B-cell-depleted T cells, or PBMCs.

Original data processing: Nucleated cell number was recorded as an estimate derived from reference gene primer amplification. The table came from immunoSEQ multiplex PCR; TCRdb's copy has only in-frame clones and leaves some out. The V and J calls and clone size were taken over from that table, and D and trimming were inferred from the DNA. The table lists approximately 400,000 clones, about 91% of them singletons. In germline, CDR1 is LNHDA, CDR2 SQIVND (reference sequence). The V segment lost 3 bases and the J segment 4 bases; nucleotides outside the gene matches: 2. The CDR3 consists of 14 residues. Seattle patients were enrolled while actively infected and followed longitudinally.

This clonotype was obtained from a woman aged 45-60 years with COVID-19, enrolled during active disease. The gene calls are TRBV19 and TRBJ2-5; TRBD2 agrees at 10 bases. The sample consisted of peripheral blood. CDR3 sequence reads: CASSIQRGGETQYF. In DNA form, the CDR3 reads TGTGCCAGTAGTATTCAGCGGGGGGGAGAGACCCAGTACTTC.